The present T cell receptor (beta chain) was sequenced within a study of beta chain features in type 1 diabetes. About the research overall: Age, gender, cell numbers and subset yield matched between patients and controls.

Remarks on this clone: Antigen specificity is unknown.

The V gene's germline CDR1 is MGHRA and CDR2 YSYEKL. Trimming cost V 1 base and J 8 bases; bases outside gene matches: 4. The CDR3 runs 15 residues. cDNA synthesis used the whole RNA isolate, giving expressed TCRB sequences. Profiling relied on immunoSEQ multiplex PCR, and the TCRdb table lists in-frame clones only, not all of them. The sample holds some 700,000 clones, roughly 13% seen once. Study outcomes and limitations: Insertion counts at VDJ junctions were lower in type 1 diabetes patients, who also showed more deletions there. Type 1 diabetes patients had TCRB CDR3s that were shorter (moderately but significantly so) in all four CD4+ subsets.

Input material: naive CD4+ T cells from blood. This chain uses TRBV4-1 with TRBJ2-1, with 11 bases lining up with TRBD2. The receptor was derived from a man aged 18 to 29 with type 1 diabetes. In DNA, the CDR3 is TGCGCCAGCAGCCAAGTTAGCGGGGGGGCCGATGAGCAGTTCTTC. Translating gives CASSQVSGGADEQFF.